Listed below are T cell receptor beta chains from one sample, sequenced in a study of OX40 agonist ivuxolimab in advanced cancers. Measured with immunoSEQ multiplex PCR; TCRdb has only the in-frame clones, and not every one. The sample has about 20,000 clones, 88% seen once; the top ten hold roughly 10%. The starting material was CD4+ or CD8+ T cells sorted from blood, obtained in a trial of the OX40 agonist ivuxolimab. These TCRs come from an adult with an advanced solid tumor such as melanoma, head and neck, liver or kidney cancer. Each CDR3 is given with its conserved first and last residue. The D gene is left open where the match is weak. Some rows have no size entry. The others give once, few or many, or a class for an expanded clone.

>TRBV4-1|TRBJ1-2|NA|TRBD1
TGCGCCAGCAGCCGCCAAACCGGGACAGGGGATGGCTACACCTTC
CASSRQTGTGDGYTF
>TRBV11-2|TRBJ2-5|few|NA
TGTGCCAGCAGCTTAGCGGGGGCGGGGGAGACCCAGTACTTC
CASSLAGAGETQYF
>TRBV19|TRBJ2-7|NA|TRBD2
TGTGCCAGTAGGCCCACCAGGCGCGGGGGCGAGCAGTACTTC
CASRPTRRGGEQYF
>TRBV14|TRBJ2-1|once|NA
TGTGCCAGCAGCCCTCAGCGATTCAGAATGGAGCAGTTCTTC
CASSPQRFRMEQFF
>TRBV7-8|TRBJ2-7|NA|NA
TGTGCCAGCAGCCCAGCCGCCTACGAGCAGTACTTC
CASSPAAYEQYF
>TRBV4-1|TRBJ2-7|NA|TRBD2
TGCGCCAGCAGCCATACACTAGCGGGAGGATACTACGAGCAGTACTTC
CASSHTLAGGYYEQYF
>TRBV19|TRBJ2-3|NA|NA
TGTGCCAGTAGTTCCGTGGGCACAGATACGCAGTATTTT
CASSSVGTDTQYF
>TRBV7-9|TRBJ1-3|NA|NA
TGTGCCAGCAGTTCAGGGTTAAGAAACACCATATATTTT
CASSSGLRNTIYF
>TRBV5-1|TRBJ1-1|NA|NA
TGCGCCAGCAGCTCAAACAGGGTTACCAACACTGAAGCTTTCTTT
CASSSNRVTNTEAFF
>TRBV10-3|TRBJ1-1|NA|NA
TGTGCCATCAGGGGGGGTAGCAGCGCTTTCTTT
CAIRGGSSAFF
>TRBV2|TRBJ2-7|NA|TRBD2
TGTGCCAGCAGACTAGCGGGAGGCTACGAGCAGTACTTC
CASRLAGGYEQYF
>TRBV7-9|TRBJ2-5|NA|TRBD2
TGTGCCAGCAGACAAGGGACTAGCGGGAGAATGAGGGAGACCCAGTACTTC
CASRQGTSGRMRETQYF
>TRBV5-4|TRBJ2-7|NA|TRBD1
TGTGCCAGCAGCCCCGACAGGGCCCACGAGCAGTACTTC
CASSPDRAHEQYF
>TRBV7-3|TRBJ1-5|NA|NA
TGTGCCAGCAGCCCGCGGACGTCCCTTCGGGGCAATCAGCCCCAGCATTTT
CASSPRTSLRGNQPQHF
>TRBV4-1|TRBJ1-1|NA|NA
TGCGCCAGCAGCCAGCTGGGGACTGAAGCTTTCTTT
CASSQLGTEAFF
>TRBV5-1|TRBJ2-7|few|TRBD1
TGCGCCAGCAGCAACCCGGGACAGGTCTCCTACGAGCAGTACTTC
CASSNPGQVSYEQYF
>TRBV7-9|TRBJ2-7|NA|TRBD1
TGTGCCAGCAGCAAACAGGGGGCCTACGAGCAGTACTTC
CASSKQGAYEQYF
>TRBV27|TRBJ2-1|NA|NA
TGTGCCAGCAGCCCGGGACCATACAATGAGCAGTTCTTC
CASSPGPYNEQFF
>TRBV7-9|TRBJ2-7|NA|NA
TGTGCCAGCAGCTTGACCTACGAGCAGTACTTC
CASSLTYEQYF
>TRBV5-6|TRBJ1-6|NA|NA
TGTGCCAGCAGCTTGTGGAAGAGGGGCTCCTATAATTCACCCCTCCACTTT
CASSLWKRGSYNSPLHF
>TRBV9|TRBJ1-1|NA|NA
TGTGCCAGCAGCGTAGGGGGGTTCACTGAAGCTTTCTTT
CASSVGGFTEAFF
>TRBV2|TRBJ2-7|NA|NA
TGTGCCAGCAGTGACGGAGTATTATACGAGCAGTACTTC
CASSDGVLYEQYF
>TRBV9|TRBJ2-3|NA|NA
TGTGCCAGCAGCGTAGACCCCGACCTAACTAGCACAGATACGCAGTATTTT
CASSVDPDLTSTDTQYF
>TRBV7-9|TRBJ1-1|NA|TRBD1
TGTGCCAGCAGCACGCGACAGGGCCCTGAAGCTTTCTTT
CASSTRQGPEAFF
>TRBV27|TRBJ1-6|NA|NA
TGTGCCAGCAGTTTCACGACAGACTTCTATAATTCACCCCTCCACTTT
CASSFTTDFYNSPLHF
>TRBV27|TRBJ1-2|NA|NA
TGTGCCAGCAGTATGACCTACGACTATGGCTACACCTTC
CASSMTYDYGYTF
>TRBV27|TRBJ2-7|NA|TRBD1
TGTGCCAGCAGTCTATCGGACAGGGTCTACGAGCAGTACTTC
CASSLSDRVYEQYF
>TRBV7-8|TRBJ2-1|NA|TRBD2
TGTGCCAGCAGCCCGGGACTAGCCTCCTACAATGAGCAGTTCTTC
CASSPGLASYNEQFF
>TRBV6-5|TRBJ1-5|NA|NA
TGTGCCAGTATCATTCCCGGTCAGCCCCAGCATTTT
CASIIPGQPQHF
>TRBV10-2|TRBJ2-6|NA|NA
TGCGCCAGCAATGGGGCCTCCTCTGGGGCCAACGTCCTGACTTTC
CASNGASSGANVLTF
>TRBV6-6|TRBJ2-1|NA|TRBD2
TGTGCCAGCAGTTACTCAAGCGGGGGCTACAATGAGCAGTTCTTC
CASSYSSGGYNEQFF
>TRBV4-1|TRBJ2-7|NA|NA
TGCGCCAGCAGCCAAGAATTGCGACACCGGGGGGAGCAGTACTTC
CASSQELRHRGEQYF
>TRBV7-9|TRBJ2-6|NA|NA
TGTGCCAGCAGCTTAGGGGCAGGGGACTCTGGGGCCAACGTCCTGACTTTC
CASSLGAGDSGANVLTF
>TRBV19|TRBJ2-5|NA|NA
NA
CASSSGDRGYYEQYF
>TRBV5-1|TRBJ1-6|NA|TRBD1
TGCGCCAGCAGCCCCCGACAGGGTGGGGGATATAATTCACCCCTCCACTTT
CASSPRQGGGYNSPLHF
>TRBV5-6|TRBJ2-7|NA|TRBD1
TGTGCCAGCAGCCCAGGACAGGGTCCCTACGAGCAGTACTTC
CASSPGQGPYEQYF
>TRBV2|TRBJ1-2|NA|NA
TGTGCCAGCAGTGAGGAGGGGGGCTATGGCTACACCTTC
CASSEEGGYGYTF
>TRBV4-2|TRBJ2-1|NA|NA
TGTGCCAGCAGCCAAGGGGCGGGGCCTTTGGGCAATGAGCAGTTCTTC
CASSQGAGPLGNEQFF